This T cell receptor (beta chain) is drawn from a study of blood T cell repertoires in COVID-19. As for the study in general: The study drew acute and convalescent COVID-19 samples from the United States, Italy and Spain. T cells, B-cell-depleted T cells, or PBMCs provided the cDNA or gDNA that served as material.

As processed by the authors: The authors estimated nucleated cell counts from reference gene primer amplification. Assay: immunoSEQ multiplex PCR; the TCRdb copy retains only in-frame clones and omits some. The V and J calls and clone size come from that table; D and trimming were worked out from the DNA. The sample consists of about 400,000 clones, 80% to 90% of them appearing once. Deletions cut 3 bases from V and 7 bases from J, with 10 bases between. The CDR3 is made up of 13 amino acids. Germline loops: CDR1 SGHTA, CDR2 FQGNSA. The sequence was obtained from a man between 35 and 55 years old with acute or convalescent COVID-19. This chain joins TRBV7-2 and TRBJ1-5; D gene unclear. Sequenced input: peripheral blood. The CDR3 nucleotides read TGTGCCAGCAGCTTGGCACGTGAACAGCCCCAGCATTTT. Translated: CASSLAREQPQHF.